A selection of T cell receptor beta chains follows, all from one sample in a study of T cell changes during pregnancy in multiple sclerosis. The table came from immunoSEQ multiplex PCR; TCRdb's copy has only in-frame clones and leaves some out. Of 35,000 to 45,000 clones listed, roughly 90% are singletons. The sample here was peripheral blood, taken in the second trimester of pregnancy. The receptors derive from a female donor in good health, enrolled as a control in a pregnancy study. The CDR3 runs from the conserved cysteine through the conserved F or W. D genes are given only for firm matches. A clone size is listed for some rows: how often the clone was seen (once, few, many), or a class if it is expanded.

D gene | J gene | V gene | clone size | CDR3 DNA | CDR3 protein
NA | TRBJ2-2 | TRBV12-5 | NA | TGTGCTAGTGGTTTGAGCGCCGGGGAGCTGTTTTTT | CASGLSAGELFF
NA | TRBJ1-2 | TRBV6-5 | NA | TGTGCCAGCAGTTATCGGTGGGGCAGGGACTATGGCTACACCTTC | CASSYRWGRDYGYTF
NA | TRBJ1-2 | TRBV19 | NA | TGTGCCAGTAGTCCTTCCCTTAACTATGGCTACACCTTC | CASSPSLNYGYTF
NA | TRBJ2-1 | TRBV20-1 | NA | TGCAGTGCTGCCGGGGGGCAGTTCTTC | CSAAGGQFF
NA | TRBJ2-7 | TRBV29-1 | NA | TGCAGCGTTGGGGCATCCTCAACCTACGAGCAGTACTTC | CSVGASSTYEQYF
NA | TRBJ1-3 | TRBV11-2 | once | TGTGCCAGCAGCGACTACTTTTCCCCCTCTGGAAACACCATATATTTT | CASSDYFSPSGNTIYF
TRBD2 | TRBJ2-5 | TRBV5-1 | NA | TGCGCCAGCAGCTCCCCTAGACTAGCTTTCCAAGAGACCCAGTACTTC | CASSSPRLAFQETQYF
TRBD2 | TRBJ2-7 | TRBV30 | NA | TGTGCCTGGACGGGGGGAACCTACGAGCAGTACTTC | CAWTGGTYEQYF
NA | TRBJ2-7 | TRBV12-5 | NA | TGTGCTAGTGGTTTCGGACAGAACTACGAGCAGTACTTC | CASGFGQNYEQYF
TRBD1 | TRBJ1-1 | TRBV9 | NA | TGTGCCAGCACAAATTCTTGGGACAGGGGGGACACTGAAGCTTTCTTT | CASTNSWDRGDTEAFF
NA | TRBJ1-1 | TRBV6-6 | NA | TGTGCCAGCAGTTATGGCTCTGAAGCTTTCTTT | CASSYGSEAFF
TRBD2 | TRBJ2-1 | TRBV14 | NA | TGTGCCAGCAGCCAAGTACCTAGCGGGAGGGCCAATGAGCAGTTCTTC | CASSQVPSGRANEQFF
NA | TRBJ1-6 | TRBV18 | NA | TGTGCCAGCTCACCTCCGACATTAAGTGATTCACCCCTCCACTTT | CASSPPTLSDSPLHF
NA | TRBJ1-4 | TRBV10-2 | once | TGCGCCAGCAGTGAGCCGACGGGAGGGGGTGAAAAACTGTTTTTT | CASSEPTGGGEKLFF
NA | TRBJ1-4 | TRBV6-1 | NA | TGTGCCAGCAGTGAAGCAGGAGGAAGGTTTGGGGAAAAACTGTTTTTT | CASSEAGGRFGEKLFF
NA | TRBJ2-7 | TRBV4-2 | medium-sized | TGTGCCAGCAGCCAAGAGTTTGGGGACTTTTACGAGCAGTACTTC | CASSQEFGDFYEQYF
NA | TRBJ2-7 | TRBV30 | NA | TGTGCCTGGAGAGGGGGCTACGAGCAGTACTTC | CAWRGGYEQYF
NA | TRBJ2-7 | TRBV2 | NA | TGTGCCAGCAATCTCGACACGCACTCCTACGAGCAGTACTTC | CASNLDTHSYEQYF
NA | TRBJ2-2 | TRBV6-1 | NA | TGTGCCAGCAGCGCGACGAACACCGGGGAGCTGTTTTTT | CASSATNTGELFF
TRBD2 | TRBJ2-3 | TRBV7-9 | once | TGTGCCAGCAGCTTATTCTCGGGGGGGGAAGATACGCAGTATTTT | CASSLFSGGEDTQYF
NA | TRBJ1-5 | TRBV5-8 | NA | TGTGCCAGCAGCTTGGAGGGGTCACCGTATCAGCCCCAGCATTTT | CASSLEGSPYQPQHF
TRBD1 | TRBJ2-5 | TRBV7-2 | NA | TGTGCCAGCAGCGGTCACTCAGGGGGCGGGGAGACCCAGTACTTC | CASSGHSGGGETQYF
NA | TRBJ2-3 | TRBV5-1 | once | TGCGCCAGCAGCCCCCCCCCGGCGGGGAGGACCACAGATACGCAGTATTTT | CASSPPPAGRTTDTQYF
TRBD1 | TRBJ2-7 | TRBV7-2 | once | TGTGCCAGCAGCTTGGTTGGACAGGGCTCCTACGAGCAGTACTTC | CASSLVGQGSYEQYF
NA | TRBJ1-1 | TRBV19 | NA | TGTGCCTCGAGGAGGGACACTGAAGCTTTCTTT | CASRRDTEAFF
TRBD1 | TRBJ1-2 | TRBV18 | once | TGTGCCAGCTCACCACGGCAGACAGGGGACTATGGCTACACCTTC | CASSPRQTGDYGYTF
TRBD1 | TRBJ1-1 | TRBV4-2 | NA | TGTGCCAGCAGCCGCGAGGGGGCCGACACTGAAGCTTTCTTT | CASSREGADTEAFF
NA | TRBJ2-1 | TRBV4-3 | NA | TGCGCCAGCAGCCAAGACCGTACCTACAATGAGCAGTTCTTC | CASSQDRTYNEQFF
TRBD1 | TRBJ1-2 | TRBV19 | NA | TGTGCCAGTAGTATAGACACAGGGGGTGCCGGCTACACCTTC | CASSIDTGGAGYTF
NA | TRBJ1-3 | TRBV21-1 | NA | TGTGCCAGCAGCTCGCCCGCAGGGACTCACTCTGGAAACACCATATATTTT | CASSSPAGTHSGNTIYF
NA | TRBJ1-1 | TRBV6-5 | NA | TGTGCCAGCAGTTGGACAATGAACACTGAAGCTTTCTTT | CASSWTMNTEAFF
TRBD1 | TRBJ1-4 | TRBV5-4 | NA | TGTGCCAGCAGCTTGGCCCCGGGACAGGGTGGTGAAAAACTGTTTTTT | CASSLAPGQGGEKLFF
TRBD2 | TRBJ2-1 | TRBV11-3 | NA | TGTGCCAGCAGCGCGGCGGGACTAGCGGCCTACAATGAGCAGTTCTTC | CASSAAGLAAYNEQFF
NA | TRBJ1-5 | TRBV27 | NA | TGTGCCAGCAGCATTGACCCCCGAGGTCAGCCCCAGCATTTT | CASSIDPRGQPQHF
TRBD2 | TRBJ2-7 | TRBV7-2 | once | TGTGCCAGCAGCTTCGGACTAGCGGCCTACGAGCAGTACTTC | CASSFGLAAYEQYF
NA | TRBJ1-2 | TRBV4-1 | NA | TGCGCCAGCAGCCAAGATCTCGCGCTCTTAGGCTACACCTTC | CASSQDLALLGYTF
TRBD1 | TRBJ1-5 | TRBV19 | NA | TGTGCCAGAGACAGGGGACTTGTGCCCCAGCATTTT | CARDRGLVPQHF
NA | TRBJ1-5 | TRBV10-2 | NA | TGCGCCAGCAGTGAGATTTATCCAGGGGCGCCGGATCAGCCCCAGCATTTT | CASSEIYPGAPDQPQHF
NA | TRBJ1-2 | TRBV23-1 | NA | TGCGCCAGCAGTCAGAGGGTCAGTGGCTACACCTTC | CASSQRVSGYTF
NA | TRBJ1-5 | TRBV6-1 | once | TGTGCCAGCTTAGGAACCAGGCTCGGCAATCAGCCCCAGCATTTT | CASLGTRLGNQPQHF
TRBD1 | TRBJ1-4 | TRBV19 | NA | TGTGCCAGTAGCGAGACCGGGACAGGAGGTGAAAAACTGTTTTTT | CASSETGTGGEKLFF
NA | TRBJ2-3 | TRBV27 | NA | TGTGCCAGCAGTTTAAGGGAGAGCACAGATACGCAGTATTTT | CASSLRESTDTQYF
NA | TRBJ2-7 | TRBV6-5 | NA | TGTGCCAGCAGTTACCCCGGGAGCGAGCAGTACTTC | CASSYPGSEQYF
NA | TRBJ1-5 | TRBV19 | NA | TGTGCCAGTAGTCGGCTGGCCCCGGCGGGGCCCCAGCATTTT | CASSRLAPAGPQHF
NA | TRBJ1-5 | TRBV30 | few | TGTGCCTGGACCGCCAGTGGGGCTAGCAATCAGCCCCAGCATTTT | CAWTASGASNQPQHF
TRBD1 | TRBJ1-4 | TRBV4-1 | once | TGCGCCAGCAGCCAAGATGGGACAGGGGGTAGGGAAAAACTGTTTTTT | CASSQDGTGGREKLFF
TRBD1 | TRBJ1-3 | TRBV18 | NA | TGTGCCAGCCAACAGGGGAGCTCTGGAAACACCATATATTTT | CASQQGSSGNTIYF
TRBD2 | TRBJ2-3 | TRBV5-1 | NA | TGCGCCAGCAGCTTGGTGGGAGGTGCGGGAGGGCCTGGAGATACGCAGTATTTT | CASSLVGGAGGPGDTQYF
TRBD1 | TRBJ1-1 | TRBV12-5 | NA | TGTGCTAGTGGTTCACAGGGGGGGACTGAAGCTTTCTTT | CASGSQGGTEAFF
NA | TRBJ2-6 | TRBV11-2 | NA | TGTGCCAGCAGCTTGAGGGGGAGCTCTGGGGCCAACGTCCTGACTTTC | CASSLRGSSGANVLTF